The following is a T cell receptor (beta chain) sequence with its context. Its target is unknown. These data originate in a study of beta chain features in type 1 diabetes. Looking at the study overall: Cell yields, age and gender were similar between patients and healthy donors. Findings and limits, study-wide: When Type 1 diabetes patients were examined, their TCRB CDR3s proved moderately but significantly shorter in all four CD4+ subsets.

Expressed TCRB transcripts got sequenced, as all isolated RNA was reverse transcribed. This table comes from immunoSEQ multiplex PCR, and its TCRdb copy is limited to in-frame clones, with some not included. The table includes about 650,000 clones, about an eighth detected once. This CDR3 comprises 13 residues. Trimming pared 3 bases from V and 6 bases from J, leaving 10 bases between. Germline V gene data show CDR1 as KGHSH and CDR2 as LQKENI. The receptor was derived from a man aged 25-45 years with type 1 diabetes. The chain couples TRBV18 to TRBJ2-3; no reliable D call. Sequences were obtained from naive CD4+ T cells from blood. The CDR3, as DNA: TGTGCCAGCTCACCTCCAAGAAATGATACGCAGTATTTT. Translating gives CASSPPRNDTQYF.